Each of the 8 T cell receptor beta chains below was sequenced from the same sample in a study of blood T cell repertoires in COVID-19. Method: immunoSEQ multiplex PCR; TCRdb's copy keeps in-frame clones and lacks some. The data show over 20,000 clones, 82% seen once. Sequencing was carried out using peripheral blood. The receptors stem from a human donor in a cohort sampled during active COVID-19.

The genes are TRBV6-5 and TRBJ1-1, with a tentative D call TRBD1 (5 bases). Trimming took 6 bases from V and 3 from J, leaving 11 bases between them. Per germline, CDR1 MNHEY and CDR2 SVGAGI. This CDR3 comprises 13 residues. The CDR3: CASRDRDYTEAFF. CDR3 DNA: TGTGCCAGCAGAGACCGGGACTACACTGAAGCTTTCTTT.

The chain has TRBV6-2 or TRBV6-3 and TRBJ1-5; D perhaps matches TRBD1 (6 bases). The CDR3 is 16 residues long. The V end lost 5 bases, the J end lost 7 bases, and 21 bases lay between the germline ends. Germline-derived CDR1 and CDR2 are MNHEY and SVGEGT. CDR3 region: CASSPGTEIRGQPQHF. In DNA form, the CDR3 reads TGTGCCAGCAGTCCAGGGACGGAGATCAGGGGACAGCCCCAGCATTTT.

This clone was found once. This chain joins TRBV30 and TRBJ2-2; 7 bases are shared with TRBD1. Trimming took 2 bases from V and 3 from J; bases not matched to a gene: 6. Germline CDR1 is GTSNPN and CDR2 is SVGIG (reference sequence). The CDR3 has 15 residues. The CDR3 DNA reads TGTGCCTGGAGTCACGACAGGGAGTACACCGGGGAGCTGTTTTTT. This translates into CAWSHDREYTGELFF.

This chain connects TRBV6-5 to TRBJ1-1; D gene uncertain. Per the germline V gene, CDR1 is MNHEY and CDR2 is SVGAGI. There are 12 residues in the CDR3. V gave up 2 bases and J gave up 7 bases, with 8 bases separating them. CDR3 DNA sequence: TGTGCCAGCAGTTACCCCCTCGGTGAAGCTTTCTTT. This codes for CASSYPLGEAFF.

The chain joins TRBV7-9 to TRBJ2-7; tentative D call: TRBD2 (6 bases). V was pared by 8 bases and J by 5 bases, with 16 bases between. The CDR3 has 13 residues. The germline V gene encodes CDR1 SEHNR and CDR2 FQNEAQ (reference sequence). The CDR3 is CASARREYHEQYF. CDR3 nucleotide sequence: TGTGCCAGCGCACGGAGGGAGTACCACGAGCAGTACTTC.

This chain joins TRBV9 and TRBJ2-1, with 10 positions matching TRBD2. In germline, CDR1 is SGDLS, CDR2 YYNGEE. The trim removed 0 bases at V and 1 base at J, leaving 1 base unmatched. This CDR3 is built from 16 residues. The CDR3 DNA is TGTGCCAGCAGCGTAGATAGCGGGGGGTCCTACAATGAGCAGTTCTTC. Translated: CASSVDSGGSYNEQFF.

This chain connects TRBV19 to TRBJ1-6; no definite D call. Germline assignment: CDR1 LNHDA and CDR2 SQIVND (reference sequence). Trimming left V 1 base short and J 12 bases short, with 13 bases between. The CDR3 has 14 amino acids. Written as DNA, the CDR3 is TGTGCCAGTAGTATAGGGGGAAGCGGCGGACCCCTCCACTTT. Its translation: CASSIGGSGGPLHF.

This sequence joins TRBV3-1 (or the pseudogene TRBV3-2) and TRBJ1-1; unclear D gene. This CDR3 is 12 amino acids long. Germline assignment: CDR1 LGHDT and CDR2 YNNKEL (reference sequence). V was cut by 6 bases and J by 2 bases, with 7 bases left in between. CDR3 sequence reads: CASRLQNTEAFF. DNA for the CDR3: TGTGCCAGCAGACTACAAAACACTGAAGCTTTCTTT.